The sequence of this T cell receptor (beta chain) was determined in a study of blood T cell repertoires in COVID-19. The method was immunoSEQ multiplex PCR; TCRdb's version includes in-frame clones alone and lacks a portion of them. The sample lists fewer than 350,000 clones; approximately 88% were seen once. Germline CDR1 SGHRS, CDR2 YFSETQ. The CDR3 is made up of 15 amino acids. V was shortened by 4 bases and J by 3 bases, with 17 bases between the two germline ends. The V and J genes are TRBV5-1 and TRBJ2-7; TRBD2 is a possible D gene (6 bases). The clonotype comes from a woman aged 25 to 45 who had recovered from COVID-19. The specimen was PBMCs or T cells enriched from blood (not recorded which). CDR3 protein: CASSDRLGRGYEQYF. CDR3 coding DNA: TGCGCCAGCAGCGACAGACTAGGCCGTGGCTACGAGCAGTACTTC. The full variable domain, rest sourced from reference TRBV5-1 and TRBJ2-7, is KAGVTQTPRYLIKTRGQQVTLSCSPISGHRSVSWYQQTPGQGLQFLFEYFSETQRNKGNFPGRFSGRQFSNSRSEMNVSTLELGDSALYLCASSDRLGRGYEQYFGPGTRLTVT.